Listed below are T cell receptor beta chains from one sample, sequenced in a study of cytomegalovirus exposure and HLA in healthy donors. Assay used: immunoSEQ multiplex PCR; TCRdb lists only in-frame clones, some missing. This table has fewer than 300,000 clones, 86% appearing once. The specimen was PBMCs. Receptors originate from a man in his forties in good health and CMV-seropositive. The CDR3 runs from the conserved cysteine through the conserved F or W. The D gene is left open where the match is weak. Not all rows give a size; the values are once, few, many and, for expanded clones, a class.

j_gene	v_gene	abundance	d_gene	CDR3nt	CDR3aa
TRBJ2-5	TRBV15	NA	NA	TGTGCCACCAACCGGGGGACCCCTCTTAAGACCCAGTACTTC	CATNRGTPLKTQYF
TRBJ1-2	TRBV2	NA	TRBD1	TGTGCCAGCCGCCTGACAGGGCCTAACTATGGCTACACCTTC	CASRLTGPNYGYTF
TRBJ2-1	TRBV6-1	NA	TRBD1	TGTGCCAGCAGTGAAAAGATAGGGACAGGGGTGATTGAGCAGTTCTTC	CASSEKIGTGVIEQFF
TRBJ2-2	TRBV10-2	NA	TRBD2	TGCGCCAGCAGTGGACTAGCGGGAGTAACCGGGGAGCTGTTTTTT	CASSGLAGVTGELFF
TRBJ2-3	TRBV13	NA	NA	TGTGCCAGCTTCTCACGCGGTCGCACAGATACGCAGTATTTT	CASFSRGRTDTQYF
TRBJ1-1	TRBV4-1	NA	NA	TGCGCCAGCAGCCAAGTGGGCAGGAACACTGAAGCTTTCTTT	CASSQVGRNTEAFF
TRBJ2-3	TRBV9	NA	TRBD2	TGTGCCAGCAGCGTAGAGGTTAGCGGGAGGTTACTGTATTTT	CASSVEVSGRLLYF
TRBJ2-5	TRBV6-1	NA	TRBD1	TGTGCCAGCAGTGAGACAGGGAAGAAAGAGACCCAGTACTTC	CASSETGKKETQYF
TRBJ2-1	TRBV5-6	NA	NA	TGTGCCAGCAGCCCCAGGTTTCGATACAATGAGCAGTTCTTC	CASSPRFRYNEQFF
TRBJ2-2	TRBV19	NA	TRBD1	TGTGCCAGTAGTATCAGGGGGACCCCGAAGGAGCTGTTTTTT	CASSIRGTPKELFF
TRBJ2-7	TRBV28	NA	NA	TGTGCCAGCAGCCCGGACATCTACGAGCAGTACTTC	CASSPDIYEQYF
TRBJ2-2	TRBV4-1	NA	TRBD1	TGCGCCAGCAGCCAAGCTTCAGGGGGCATTACCGGGGAGCTGTTTTTT	CASSQASGGITGELFF
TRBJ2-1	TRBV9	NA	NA	TGTGCCAGCAGCGTAGGACTAGAATACAATGAGCAGTTCTTC	CASSVGLEYNEQFF
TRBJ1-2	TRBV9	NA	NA	TGTGCCAGCAGCGTAGGAGACTGGAGCTATGGCTACACCTTC	CASSVGDWSYGYTF
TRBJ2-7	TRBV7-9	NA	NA	TGTGCCAGCAGCTTTGGGGGGGCTCCCGGAGAGCAGTACTTC	CASSFGGAPGEQYF
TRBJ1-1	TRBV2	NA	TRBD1	TGTGCCAGCAGAAGGGACAGGGGAGAGATTACTGAAGCTTTCTTT	CASRRDRGEITEAFF
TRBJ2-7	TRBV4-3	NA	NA	TGCGCCAGCAGCCAAGCAGGGGGGCGGGGATCCTACGAGCAGTACTTC	CASSQAGGRGSYEQYF
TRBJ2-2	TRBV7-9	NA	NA	TGTGCCAGCAGCCCCCCGAACCCCAGGCGGGGCACCGGGGAGCTGTTTTTT	CASSPPNPRRGTGELFF
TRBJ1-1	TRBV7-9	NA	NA	TGTGCCAGCAGCTTTTTTGGAGCGGGTGGAGCTGAAGCTTTCTTT	CASSFFGAGGAEAFF
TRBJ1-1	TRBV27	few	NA	TGTGCCAGCAAACCGTGGACAGACACTGAAGCTTTCTTT	CASKPWTDTEAFF
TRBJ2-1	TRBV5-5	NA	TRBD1	TGTGCCAGCAGTTCATCGGCCGGGACAGGGTTTTGGTACAATGAGCAGTTCTTC	CASSSSAGTGFWYNEQFF
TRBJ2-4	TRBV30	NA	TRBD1	TGTGCCTGGAGGCCGGGACAGGGGGCGAGGACTAGCGTCCACATTCAGTACTTC	CAWRPGQGARTSVHIQYF
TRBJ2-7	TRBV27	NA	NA	TGTGCCAGCAGTTTGGCGGGATCCTACGAGCAGTACTTC	CASSLAGSYEQYF
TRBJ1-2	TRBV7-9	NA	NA	TGTGCCAGCATCAACACCCCGGGGATCGGCTACACCTTC	CASINTPGIGYTF
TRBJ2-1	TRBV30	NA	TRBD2	TGTGCCTGGAAGGGACTAGCGGGAGATGCTAGCGGGAGAGGTGAGCAGTTCTTC	CAWKGLAGDASGRGEQFF
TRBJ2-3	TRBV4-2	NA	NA	TGTGCCAGCAGCCAAGATCGTCGGGGTATAGCAGATACGCAGTATTTT	CASSQDRRGIADTQYF
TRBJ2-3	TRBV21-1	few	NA	TGTGCCAGCAGGGGGGACTACCTCTTGTTAACGCAGTATTTT	CASRGDYLLLTQYF
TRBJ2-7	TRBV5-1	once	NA	TGCGCCAGCAGCGTATCGACAAATATCTACGAGCAGTACTTC	CASSVSTNIYEQYF
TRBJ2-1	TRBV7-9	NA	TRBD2	TGTGCCAGCAGCTTATATACTAGCGGGAGCTATGAGCAGTTCTTC	CASSLYTSGSYEQFF
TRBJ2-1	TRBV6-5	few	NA	TGTGCCAGCAATCCGGGACTCTCCTACAATGAGCAGTTCTTC	CASNPGLSYNEQFF
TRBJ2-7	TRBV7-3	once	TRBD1	TGTGCCAGCAGCGTATCCGGGACAGGGGCCTACGAGCAGTACTTC	CASSVSGTGAYEQYF
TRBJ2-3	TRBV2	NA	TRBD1	TGTGCCAGCAGTGCGGGACAGCCTAGCACAGATACGCAGTATTTT	CASSAGQPSTDTQYF
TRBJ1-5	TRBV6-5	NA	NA	TGTGCCAGCAGTTACGACAGGCATAGCAATCAGCCCCAGCATTTT	CASSYDRHSNQPQHF
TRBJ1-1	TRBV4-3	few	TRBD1	TGCGCCAGCAGCCAAGATTGGTCAGGGGGCACTGAAGCTTTCTTT	CASSQDWSGGTEAFF
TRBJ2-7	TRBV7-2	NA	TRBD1	TGTGCCAGCAGCTTAGCGGGACAGCTCTACGAGCAGTACTTC	CASSLAGQLYEQYF
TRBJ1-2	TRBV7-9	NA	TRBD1	TGTGCCAGCAGCTCAGGACAGGGCAATAACTTC	CASSSGQGNNF